The T cell receptor (beta chain) described here comes from a study of blood T cell repertoires in COVID-19. The wider study: Whether acute or convalescent, the COVID-19 samples came from the United States, Italy and Spain. PBMCs, B-cell-depleted T cells, or T cells were the source of the cDNA or gDNA that made up the material.

Trimming pared 1 base from V and 11 bases from J, leaving 14 bases between. The CDR3 loop spans 13 amino acids. CDR1 SNHLY and CDR2 FYNNEI come from the germline V gene. This table comes from immunoSEQ multiplex PCR, and its TCRdb copy is limited to in-frame clones, with some not included. The sample gives about 270,000 clones, around 81% of which show up once; around 4.5% is in the top ten. The sequence derives from a woman aged 50 to 60 with active or convalescent COVID-19. The rearrangement joins TRBV2 to TRBJ1-1; D remains ambiguous. The sequenced sample was peripheral blood. The CDR3 nucleotides read TGTGCCAGCAGTGAAGAGTTCGGGATGGATGCTTTCTTT. It translates to CASSEEFGMDAFF.